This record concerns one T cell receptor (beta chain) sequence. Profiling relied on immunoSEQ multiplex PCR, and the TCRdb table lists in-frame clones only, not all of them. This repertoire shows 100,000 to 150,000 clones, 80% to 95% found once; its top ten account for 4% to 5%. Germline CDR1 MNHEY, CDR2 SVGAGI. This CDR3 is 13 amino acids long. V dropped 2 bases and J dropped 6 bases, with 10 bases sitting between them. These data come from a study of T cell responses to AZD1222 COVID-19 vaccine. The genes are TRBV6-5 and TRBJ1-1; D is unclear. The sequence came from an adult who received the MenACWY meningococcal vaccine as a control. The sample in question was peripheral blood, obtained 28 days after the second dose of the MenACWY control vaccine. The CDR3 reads CASSYSARAEAFF. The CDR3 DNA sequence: TGTGCCAGCAGTTACAGTGCTCGGGCTGAAGCTTTCTTT.